Ten or more counts support the clone carrying this T cell receptor (beta chain). The data are from a study of T-cell reconstitution after alpha-beta-depleted transplantation in children. Unique molecular identifiers were used in preparing the TCRbeta library. One entry per CDR3 protein, called by TCRdb with MiXCR from the PCR reads. The data contain 700,000 to 950,000 distinct CDR3 sequences, 16% of them singletons. This CDR3 spans 13 amino acids. In germline, CDR1 is DFQATT, CDR2 SNEGSKA (reference sequence). Between the trimmed V and J ends, which lost 6 bases and 0 bases, there was a span of 12 bases.

The sequencing used PBMCs, mostly from graft donor cells, collected 360 days after TCRalphabeta/CD19-depleted stem cell transplant. The TCR comes from a male patient aged 10 to 17 who had a stem cell transplant for acute lymphoblastic leukemia, so the T cells may come from the graft donor. V is TRBV20-1 and J is TRBJ2-7; D unresolved. This CDR3 reads CSAEPGGSYEQYF. The CDR3 DNA reads TGCAGTGCCGAGCCAGGCGGCTCCTACGAGCAGTACTTC.